Sequencing of this T cell receptor (beta chain) was carried out in a study of PD-1 blockade in classical Hodgkin lymphoma. Clones were read by immunoSEQ multiplex PCR, and TCRdb kept only the in-frame ones, dropping some. In the table there are 43,000 or so clones, almost 90% of which are singletons. After autologous stem cell transplantation all patients relapsed, and prior brentuximab vedotin exposure differed between cohorts. Classifying best responses yielded complete response, partial response or progressive disease. Overall study results and limits: Significant TCR diversity gains by C4D1 occurred in CD4+ but not CD8+ cells.

Germline assignment: CDR1 KGHSH and CDR2 LQKENI. The CDR3 covers 15 residues. The ends lost 5 bases at V and 2 bases at J; junction bases unmatched: 4. About this clone: The antigen remains undetermined.

This clonotype originated in a human donor with classical Hodgkin lymphoma. The V gene is TRBV18, the J gene TRBJ2-5; TRBD2 agrees at 11 bases. Sample: peripheral blood mononuclear cells (PBMCs), taken at baseline. The CDR3 loop is CASSRTSGSQETQYF. The CDR3, as DNA: TGTGCCAGCTCAAGGACTAGCGGGTCACAAGAGACCCAGTACTTC. The whole variable domain, remainder taken from reference TRBV18 and TRBJ2-5, is NAGVMQNPRHLVRRRGQEARLRCSPMKGHSHVYWYRQLPEEGLKFMVYLQKENIIDESGMPKERFSAEFPKEGPSILRIQQVVRGDSAAYFCASSRTSGSQETQYFGPGTRLLVL.